Described below is a single TCR beta chain sequence and its context. In the authors' methods: Reference gene primer amplification in the assay estimated nucleated cell counts. Repertoires were generated with immunoSEQ multiplex PCR, while TCRdb's copy carries only in-frame clones and drops some. D and trimming come from the DNA, and the V and J calls and clone size come from that table. The sample consists of some 200,000 clones, 70% to 85% of them appearing once. The source of the sample is a study of blood T cell repertoires in COVID-19. Turning to the study itself: Samples taken during acute and convalescent COVID-19 were collected in the United States, Italy and Spain. From T cells, B-cell-depleted T cells, or PBMCs came the material, which was cDNA or gDNA.

Trimming took 4 bases from V and 6 from J; bases not matched to a gene: 10. Germline assignment: CDR1 KGHSH and CDR2 LQKENI. This CDR3 spans 17 amino acids. The receptor's source is a human donor with acute or convalescent COVID-19. The donor label of this sample is uncertain. The V and J genes are TRBV18 and TRBJ1-4, with TRBD1 identical over 11 bases. The sample taken for sequencing was peripheral blood. The CDR3 loop is CASSLSNPGQGDEKLFF. DNA for the CDR3: TGTGCCAGCTCACTTTCTAACCCGGGACAGGGGGATGAAAAACTGTTTTTT.